A selection of T cell receptor beta chains follows, all from one sample in a study of blood T cell repertoires in COVID-19. Sequenced by immunoSEQ multiplex PCR; TCRdb stores in-frame clones only, minus some. The sample has a few hundred thousand clones; approximately 88% are singletons. The sample taken for sequencing was peripheral blood. Receptors originate from a man aged 45-65 years with acute or convalescent COVID-19. CDR3s leave out the opening cysteine and the closing phenylalanine or tryptophan. A D gene is named only where the DNA matches it firmly. Size values are once, few and many counts, or a class for expanded clones, and some rows have none.

V gene	clone size	J gene	D gene	CDR3 protein
TRBV19	.	TRBJ1-3	.	ATDSQGLAGNTIY
TRBV24-1	.	TRBJ2-5	TRBD1	ATSGAGTEETQY
TRBV11-3	.	TRBJ1-1	.	ASSRGRGNTEAF
TRBV10-1	.	TRBJ2-7	TRBD1	ATAGTDIYEQY
TRBV5-8	once	TRBJ2-3	TRBD1	ASSLKTGGSDTQY
TRBV25-1	.	TRBJ2-5	.	ASSDGVYQETQY
TRBV5-1	.	TRBJ2-7	.	ASSDPSASSYEQY
TRBV11-2	.	TRBJ1-2	.	ASSLERGWDYGYT
TRBV27	.	TRBJ1-4	.	ASRTSPTPYEKLF
TRBV5-1	.	TRBJ1-1	.	ASSLQDMNTEAF
TRBV19	few	TRBJ1-4	.	ASKRGTGEKLF
TRBV6-5	.	TRBJ2-2	.	ASAGVGELF
TRBV9	.	TRBJ2-1	TRBD1	ASSVDGRTGGNNEQF
TRBV6-1	.	TRBJ1-3	.	ASSANREGRREAGNTIY
TRBV12-3/TRBV12-4	.	TRBJ2-7	.	ASSLRGSDEQY
TRBV5-1	once	TRBJ2-5	TRBD1	ASSGQGSETQY
TRBV9	.	TRBJ2-2	TRBD1	ASSVKGASTGELF
TRBV5-4	.	TRBJ2-1	TRBD1	ASSSQGTGKSNEQF
TRBV19	.	TRBJ1-2	.	ASTQGVGYT
TRBV6-6	.	TRBJ1-4	TRBD1	ASRQPGQSNEKLF
TRBV5-6	.	TRBJ2-7	TRBD1	ASSGGQDPSYEQY
TRBV5-8	.	TRBJ1-1	.	ASSLAGNTEAF
TRBV21-1	.	TRBJ1-4	.	ASSNEGTGGLKLF
TRBV2	.	TRBJ1-2	TRBD1	ASSDRWDGYT
TRBV7-9	.	TRBJ1-1	.	ASSFMSGNTEAF
TRBV11-2	.	TRBJ2-1	.	ASSLMESSYNEQF
TRBV19	.	TRBJ1-1	TRBD1	ASSMANRGRGTEAF
TRBV5-6	.	TRBJ1-4	.	ASSLGRLGRDEKLF
TRBV25-1	.	TRBJ2-1	.	ASSEHQGGNYNEQF
TRBV5-1	.	TRBJ1-1	.	ASSRGGSNTEAF
TRBV6-2/TRBV6-3	.	TRBJ1-1	.	ASSYSVLEAF
TRBV7-8	.	TRBJ2-6	.	ASSEQGAFGANVLT
TRBV30	once	TRBJ2-5	TRBD1	AWSRPGTGDQETQY
TRBV5-1	.	TRBJ2-2	TRBD2	ASSLRREGTGELF
TRBV5-1	.	TRBJ1-6	.	ASSYSGADSPLH
TRBV5-1	.	TRBJ2-3	TRBD1	ASSPFGQGATDTQY
TRBV7-8	once	TRBJ1-1	.	ASSLVGEDTEAF
TRBV30	.	TRBJ1-2	.	ASTYSGVGYT
TRBV5-6	.	TRBJ1-5	.	ASSLGSGTPGFQPQH
TRBV19	.	TRBJ2-1	TRBD2	ASSFSTSGGAYNEQF
TRBV6-1	.	TRBJ1-2	TRBD1	ASSEPNRDRDGYT
TRBV6-5	.	TRBJ1-1	TRBD1	ATTGEVGTEAF
TRBV7-3	.	TRBJ2-5	.	ASSLSSVSQETQY
TRBV7-9	.	TRBJ1-3	TRBD1	ASSERQGHTIY
TRBV5-1	.	TRBJ1-1	.	ASSLHPTGTNTEAF
TRBV7-8	.	TRBJ2-2	.	ASSLAGASTGELF
TRBV15	.	TRBJ2-5	.	ATSMGDNQETQY